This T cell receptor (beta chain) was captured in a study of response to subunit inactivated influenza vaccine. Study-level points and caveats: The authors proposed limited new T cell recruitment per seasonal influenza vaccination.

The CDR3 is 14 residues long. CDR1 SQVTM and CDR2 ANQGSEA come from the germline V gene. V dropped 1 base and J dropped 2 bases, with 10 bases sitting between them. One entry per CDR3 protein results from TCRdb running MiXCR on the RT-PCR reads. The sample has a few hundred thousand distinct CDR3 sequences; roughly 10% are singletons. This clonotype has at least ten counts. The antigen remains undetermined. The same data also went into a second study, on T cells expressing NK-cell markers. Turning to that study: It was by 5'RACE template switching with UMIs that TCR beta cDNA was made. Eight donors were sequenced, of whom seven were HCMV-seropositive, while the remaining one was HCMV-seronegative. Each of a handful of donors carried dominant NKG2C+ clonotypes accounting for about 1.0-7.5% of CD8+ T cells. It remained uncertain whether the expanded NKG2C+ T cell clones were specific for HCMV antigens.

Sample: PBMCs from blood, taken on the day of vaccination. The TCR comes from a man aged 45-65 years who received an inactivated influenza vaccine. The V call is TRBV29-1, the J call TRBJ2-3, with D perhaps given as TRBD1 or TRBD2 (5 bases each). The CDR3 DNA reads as TGCAGCGTTGAAGTCGCCGGGACCACAGATACGCAGTATTTT. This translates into CSVEVAGTTDTQYF.